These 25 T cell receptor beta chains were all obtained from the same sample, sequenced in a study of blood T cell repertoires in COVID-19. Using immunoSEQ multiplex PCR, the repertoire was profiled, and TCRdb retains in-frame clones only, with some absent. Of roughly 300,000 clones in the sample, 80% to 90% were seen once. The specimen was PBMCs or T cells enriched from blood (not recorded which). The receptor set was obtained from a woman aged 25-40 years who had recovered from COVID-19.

The CDR3 DNA reads TGTGCCAGCAGCCAACAAGGGACAGGGAGGCTGGCAACTAATGAAAAACTGTTTTTT. Its translation: CASSQQGTGRLATNEKLFF. The chain has TRBV3-1 (or the pseudogene TRBV3-2) and TRBJ1-4, with 9 positions matching TRBD1. The CDR3 length is 19 residues. Trimming at V came to 2 bases and at J to 0 bases, leaving 10 bases not matched to a gene. Per germline, CDR1 LGHDT and CDR2 YNNKEL (reference sequence).

In DNA form, the CDR3 reads TGCGCCAGCAGCCAAGGGACAGACCCCTATGGCTACACCTTC. Protein: CASSQGTDPYGYTF. The V gene is TRBV4-3, the J gene TRBJ1-2; the D gene is possibly TRBD1 (6 bases). The ends were cut back, 1 base at V and 4 bases at J, with 10 bases in the middle. Germline CDR1 and CDR2: LGHNA and YSLEER. This CDR3 has 14 residues.

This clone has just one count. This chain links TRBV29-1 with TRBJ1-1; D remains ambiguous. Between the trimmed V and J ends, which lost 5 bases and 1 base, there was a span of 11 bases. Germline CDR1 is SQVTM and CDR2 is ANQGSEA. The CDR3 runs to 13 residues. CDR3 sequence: CSVSRQANTEAFF. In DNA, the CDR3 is TGCAGCGTTTCCCGACAAGCGAACACTGAAGCTTTCTTT.

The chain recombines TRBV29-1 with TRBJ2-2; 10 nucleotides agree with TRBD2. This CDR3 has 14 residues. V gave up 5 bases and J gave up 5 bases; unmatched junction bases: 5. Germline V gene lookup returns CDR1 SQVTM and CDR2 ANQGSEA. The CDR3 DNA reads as TGCAGCGTTCTAGCGGGGGTACGAACCGGGGAGCTGTTTTTT. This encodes CSVLAGVRTGELFF.

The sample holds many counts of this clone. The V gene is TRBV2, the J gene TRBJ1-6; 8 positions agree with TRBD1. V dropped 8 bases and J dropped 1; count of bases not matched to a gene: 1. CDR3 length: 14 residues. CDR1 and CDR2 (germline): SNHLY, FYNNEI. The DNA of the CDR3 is TGTGCCAGCCGGACAGGGTCCTATAATTCACCCCTCCACTTT. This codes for CASRTGSYNSPLHF.

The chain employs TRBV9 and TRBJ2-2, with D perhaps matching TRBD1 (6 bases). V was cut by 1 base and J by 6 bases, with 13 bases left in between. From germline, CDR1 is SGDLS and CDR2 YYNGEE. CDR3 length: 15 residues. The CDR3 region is CASSVIQGQAGELFF. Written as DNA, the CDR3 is TGTGCCAGCAGCGTAATACAGGGACAAGCCGGGGAGCTGTTTTTT. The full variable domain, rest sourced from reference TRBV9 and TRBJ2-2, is DSGVTQTPKHLITATGQRVTLRCSPRSGDLSVYWYQQSLDQGLQFLIQYYNGEERAKGNILERFSAQQFPDLHSELNLSSLELGDSALYFCASSVIQGQAGELFFGEGSRLTVL.

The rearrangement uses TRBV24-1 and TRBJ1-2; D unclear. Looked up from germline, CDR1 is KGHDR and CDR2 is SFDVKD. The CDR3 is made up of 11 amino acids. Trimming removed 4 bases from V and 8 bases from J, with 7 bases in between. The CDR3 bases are TGTGCCACCAGTGACCGGGAGGGCTACACCTTC. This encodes CATSDREGYTF.

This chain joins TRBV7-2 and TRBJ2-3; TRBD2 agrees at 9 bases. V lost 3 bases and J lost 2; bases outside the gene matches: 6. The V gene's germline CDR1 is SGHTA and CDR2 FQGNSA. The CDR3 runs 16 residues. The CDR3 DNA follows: TGTGCCAGCAGCTTGAAGCGGGGGGCAGTCACAGATACGCAGTATTTT. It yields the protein CASSLKRGAVTDTQYF.

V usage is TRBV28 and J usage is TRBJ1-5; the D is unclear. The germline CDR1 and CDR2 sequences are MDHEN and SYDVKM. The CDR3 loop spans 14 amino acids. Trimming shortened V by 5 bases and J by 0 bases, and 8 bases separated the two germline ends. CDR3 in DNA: TGTGCCAGCAGTCCCTTTTATAGCAATCAGCCCCAGCATTTT. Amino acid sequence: CASSPFYSNQPQHF.

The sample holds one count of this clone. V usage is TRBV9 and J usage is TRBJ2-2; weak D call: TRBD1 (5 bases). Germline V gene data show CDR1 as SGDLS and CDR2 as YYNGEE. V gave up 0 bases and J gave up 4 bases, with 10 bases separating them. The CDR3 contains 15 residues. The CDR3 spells CASSVEAGRTGELFF. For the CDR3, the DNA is TGTGCCAGCAGCGTAGAGGCAGGGCGCACCGGGGAGCTGTTTTTT.

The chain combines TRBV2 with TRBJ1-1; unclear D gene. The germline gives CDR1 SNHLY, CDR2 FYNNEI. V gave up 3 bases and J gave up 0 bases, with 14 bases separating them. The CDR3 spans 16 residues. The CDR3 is CASSDGSGGLNTEAFF. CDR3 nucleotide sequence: TGTGCCAGCAGTGATGGTTCTGGAGGCTTGAACACTGAAGCTTTCTTT. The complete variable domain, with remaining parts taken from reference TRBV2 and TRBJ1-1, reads EPEVTQTPSHQVTQMGQEVILRCVPISNHLYFYWYRQILGQKVEFLVSFYNNEISEKSEIFDDQFSVERPDGSNFTLKIRSTKLEDSAMYFCASSDGSGGLNTEAFFGQGTRLTVV.

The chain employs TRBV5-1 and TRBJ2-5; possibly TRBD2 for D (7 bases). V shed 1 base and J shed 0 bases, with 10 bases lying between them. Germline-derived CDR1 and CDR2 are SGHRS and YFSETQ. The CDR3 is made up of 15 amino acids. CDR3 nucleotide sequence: TGCGCCAGCAGCTTGCGGGGGGCGTACCAAGAGACCCAGTACTTC. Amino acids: CASSLRGAYQETQYF.

Written as DNA, the CDR3 is TGTGCCAGCCGACTTATCGGGGGGAACACTGAAGCTTTCTTT. This sequence encodes CASRLIGGNTEAFF. The chain joins TRBV27 to TRBJ1-1; a weak D match, TRBD1 (5 bases). Germline V lookup: CDR1 MNHEY, CDR2 SMNVEV (reference sequence). This CDR3 spans 14 amino acids. V dropped 8 bases and J dropped 1 base, with 14 bases sitting between them.

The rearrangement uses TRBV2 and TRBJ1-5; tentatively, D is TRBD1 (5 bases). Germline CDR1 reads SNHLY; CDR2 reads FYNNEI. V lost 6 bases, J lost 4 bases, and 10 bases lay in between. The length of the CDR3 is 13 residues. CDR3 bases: TGTGCCAGCAGGGGGCCCGAGAATCAGCCCCAGCATTTT. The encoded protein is CASRGPENQPQHF.

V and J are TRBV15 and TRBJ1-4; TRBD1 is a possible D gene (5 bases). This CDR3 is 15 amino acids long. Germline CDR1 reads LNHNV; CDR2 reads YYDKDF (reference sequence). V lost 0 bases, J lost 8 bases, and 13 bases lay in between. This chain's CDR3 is CATSRDRVRPEKLFF. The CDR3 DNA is TGTGCCACCAGCAGAGACAGGGTTAGGCCAGAAAAACTGTTTTTT. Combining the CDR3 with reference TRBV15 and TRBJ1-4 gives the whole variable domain DAMVIQNPRYQVTQFGKPVTLSCSQTLNHNVMYWYQQKSSQAPKLLFHYYDKDFNNEADTPDNFQSRRPNTSFCFLDIRSPGLGDTAMYLCATSRDRVRPEKLFFGSGTQLSVL.

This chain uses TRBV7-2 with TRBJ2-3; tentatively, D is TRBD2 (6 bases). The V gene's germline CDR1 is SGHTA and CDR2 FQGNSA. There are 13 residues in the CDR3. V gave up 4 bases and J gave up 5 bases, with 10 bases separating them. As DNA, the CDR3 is TGTGCCAGCAGCTGGCCGGGGGTAGATACGCAGTATTTT. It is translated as CASSWPGVDTQYF. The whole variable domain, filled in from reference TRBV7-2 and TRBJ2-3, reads GAGVSQSPSNKVTEKGKDVELRCDPISGHTALYWYRQSLGQGLEFLIYFQGNSAPDKSGLPSDRFSAERTGGSVSTLTIQRTQQEDSAVYLCASSWPGVDTQYFGPGTRLTVL.

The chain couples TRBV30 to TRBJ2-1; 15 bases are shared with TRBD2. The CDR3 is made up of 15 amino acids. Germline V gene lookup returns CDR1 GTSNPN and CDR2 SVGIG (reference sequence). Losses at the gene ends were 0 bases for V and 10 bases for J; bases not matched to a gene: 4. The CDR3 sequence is CAWSVGLAGGREQFF. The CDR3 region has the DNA TGTGCCTGGAGTGTGGGACTAGCGGGGGGTAGGGAGCAGTTCTTC.

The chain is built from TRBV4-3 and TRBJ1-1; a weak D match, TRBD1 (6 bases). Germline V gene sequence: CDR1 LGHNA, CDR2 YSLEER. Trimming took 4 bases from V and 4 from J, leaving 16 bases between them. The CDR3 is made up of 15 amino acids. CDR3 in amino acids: CASSPMRAGATEAFF. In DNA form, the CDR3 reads TGCGCCAGCAGCCCCATGAGGGCAGGGGCCACTGAAGCTTTCTTT.

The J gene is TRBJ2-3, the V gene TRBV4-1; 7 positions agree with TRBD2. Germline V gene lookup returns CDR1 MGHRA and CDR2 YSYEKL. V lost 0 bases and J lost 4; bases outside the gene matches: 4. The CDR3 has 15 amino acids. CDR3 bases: TGCGCCAGCAGCCAAGATCCTAGCGGCGCAGATACGCAGTATTTT. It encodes CASSQDPSGADTQYF.

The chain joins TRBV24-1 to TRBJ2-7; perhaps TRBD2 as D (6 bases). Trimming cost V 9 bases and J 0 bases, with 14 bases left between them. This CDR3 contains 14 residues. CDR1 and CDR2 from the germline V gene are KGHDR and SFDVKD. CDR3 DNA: TGTGCCACCGCGGCGGGGATAAGCTCCTACGAGCAGTACTTC. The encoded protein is CATAAGISSYEQYF.

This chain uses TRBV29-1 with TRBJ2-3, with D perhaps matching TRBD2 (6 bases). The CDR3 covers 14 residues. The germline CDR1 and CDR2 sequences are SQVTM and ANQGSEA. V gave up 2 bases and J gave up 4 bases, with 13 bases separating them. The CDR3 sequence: CSVERGVWADTQYF. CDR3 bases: TGCAGCGTTGAACGCGGGGTTTGGGCAGATACGCAGTATTTT.

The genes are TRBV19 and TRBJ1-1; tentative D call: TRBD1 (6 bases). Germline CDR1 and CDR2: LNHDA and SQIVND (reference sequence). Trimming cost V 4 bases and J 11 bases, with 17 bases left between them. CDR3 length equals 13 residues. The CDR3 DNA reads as TGTGCCAGTAGTACCAGTTCAGCAGGGGTGGCTTTCTTT. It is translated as CASSTSSAGVAFF.

DNA for the CDR3: TGCGCCAGCAGCCAAATACGAAACCCGGGGACAGAAGCTTTCTTT. This codes for CASSQIRNPGTEAFF. The chain combines TRBV4-1 with TRBJ1-1; possibly TRBD1 for D (6 bases). The V end lost 2 bases, the J end lost 8 bases, and 18 bases lay between the germline ends. This CDR3 contains 15 residues. CDR1 is MGHRA, CDR2 YSYEKL, per germline.

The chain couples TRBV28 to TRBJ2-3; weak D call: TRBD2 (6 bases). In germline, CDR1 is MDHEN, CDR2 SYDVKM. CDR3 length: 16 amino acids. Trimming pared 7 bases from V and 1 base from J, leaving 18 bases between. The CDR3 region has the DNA TGTGCCAGCATCATCGGAGGGGCCCGTGGCACAGATACGCAGTATTTT. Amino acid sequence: CASIIGGARGTDTQYF.

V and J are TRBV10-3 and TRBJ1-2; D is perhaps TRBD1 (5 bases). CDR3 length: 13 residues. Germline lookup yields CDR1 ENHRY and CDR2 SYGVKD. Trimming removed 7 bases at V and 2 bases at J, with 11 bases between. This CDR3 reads CAIIRAQNYGYTF. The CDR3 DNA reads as TGTGCCATCATCAGGGCTCAGAACTATGGCTACACCTTC.